This entry lists 9 T cell receptor beta chains sequenced from one sample in a study of cytomegalovirus exposure and HLA in healthy donors. The repertoire was sequenced with immunoSEQ multiplex PCR; TCRdb's copy has only in-frame clones and lacks some. Here the sample spans about 49,000 clones, roughly nine tenths being singletons. Sample: PBMCs. The receptors were gathered from a man aged 18 to 30 in good health and CMV-seronegative.

The chain links TRBV13 to TRBJ2-1, with D possibly TRBD1 on 5 matching bases. Trimming took 5 bases from V and 10 from J, leaving 18 bases between them. The germline V gene has CDR1 PRHDT and CDR2 FYEKMQ (reference sequence). The CDR3 length is 14 residues. This CDR3 reads CASSARQGTDEQFF. The CDR3 region has the DNA TGTGCCAGCAGCGCGAGGCAGGGAACCGACGAGCAGTTCTTC.

The chain recombines TRBV11-2 with TRBJ1-2; the match to TRBD1 covers 7 bases. Germline-derived CDR1 and CDR2 are SGHAT and FQNNGV. Trimming cost V 3 bases and J 6 bases; bases outside gene matches: 7. The CDR3 extends over 14 amino acids. CDR3 protein: CASSFAQGGDGYTF. The CDR3 DNA is TGTGCCAGCAGCTTCGCTCAGGGGGGAGATGGCTACACCTTC.

The rearrangement joins TRBV18 to TRBJ2-2; 8 nucleotides agree with TRBD2. Losses at the gene ends were 0 bases for V and 1 base for J; bases not matched to a gene: 4. Germline V gene data show CDR1 as KGHSH and CDR2 as LQKENI. There are 17 residues in the CDR3. Written as DNA, the CDR3 is TGTGCCAGCTCACCACCGTGGAGCGGGGGGAACACCGGGGAGCTGTTTTTT. Amino acid sequence: CASSPPWSGGNTGELFF.

This sequence joins TRBV5-1 and TRBJ2-5; 9 nucleotides agree with TRBD1. Losses at the gene ends were 2 bases for V and 8 bases for J; bases not matched to a gene: 10. The CDR3 sequence is 15 residues long. Per the germline V gene, CDR1 is SGHRS and CDR2 is YFSETQ. CDR3 protein: CASSLVQGALSTQYF. The DNA for the CDR3 is TGCGCCAGCAGCTTAGTACAGGGGGCGTTGAGCACCCAGTACTTC.

This chain joins TRBV19 and TRBJ1-5, with D maybe TRBD1 (5 bases). Trimming stripped 2 bases from V and 5 bases from J, with 10 bases between. This CDR3 is built from 14 residues. The germline V gene has CDR1 LNHDA and CDR2 SQIVND (reference sequence). The CDR3 protein is CASSIRRVHQPQHF. The CDR3 DNA is TGTGCCAGTAGTATACGCAGGGTCCATCAGCCCCAGCATTTT.

V and J are TRBV7-8 and TRBJ2-3; 9 bases align to TRBD2. Germline trimming cut 6 bases from V and 3 bases from J; bases unmatched to any gene: 16. Germline loops: CDR1 SGHVS, CDR2 FQNEAQ. The CDR3 covers 18 residues. The CDR3 nucleotides read TGTGCCAGCAGAAATCGCCCCCAAAGCGGGAGGTTGACAGATACGCAGTATTTT. It yields the protein CASRNRPQSGRLTDTQYF.

V usage is TRBV6-1 and J usage is TRBJ2-2; D is ambiguous. Germline V lookup: CDR1 MNHNS, CDR2 SASEGT. There are 14 residues in the CDR3. Trimming stripped 3 bases from V and 4 bases from J, with 9 bases between. In DNA form, the CDR3 reads TGTGCCAGCAGTGATAGGCCTAGCACCGGGGAGCTGTTTTTT. Protein sequence: CASSDRPSTGELFF.

This clone was seen once. The chain couples TRBV15 to TRBJ2-3, with TRBD2 matching over 7 bases. Germline V lookup: CDR1 LNHNV, CDR2 YYDKDF (reference sequence). The CDR3 contains 13 residues. The junction had 0 bases not matched to a gene; V was cut back by 1 base and J by 5 bases. The CDR3 bases are TGTGCCACCAGCAGAGGCGGGGGAGATACGCAGTATTTT. Encoded protein: CATSRGGGDTQYF.

This clone was recorded only once. The rearrangement links TRBV6-1 to TRBJ1-2, with D perhaps TRBD1 (6 bases). This CDR3 region has 11 residues. From germline, CDR1 is MNHNS and CDR2 SASEGT. V lost 8 bases, J lost 7 bases, and 11 bases lay in between. This CDR3 reads CASYRQAGYTF. As DNA, the CDR3 is TGTGCCAGCTACAGACAGGCTGGCTACACCTTC.